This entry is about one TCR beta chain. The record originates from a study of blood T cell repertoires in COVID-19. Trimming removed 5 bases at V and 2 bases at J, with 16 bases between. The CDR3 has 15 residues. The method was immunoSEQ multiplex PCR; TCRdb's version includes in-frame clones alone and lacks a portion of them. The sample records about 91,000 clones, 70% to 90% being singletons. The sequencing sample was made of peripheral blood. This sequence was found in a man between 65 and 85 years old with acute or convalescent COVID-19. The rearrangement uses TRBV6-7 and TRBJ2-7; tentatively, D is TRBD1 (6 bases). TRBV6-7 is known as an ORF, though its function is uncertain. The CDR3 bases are TGTGCCAGCAGTGAACGCAGGGGTTTCCCCTACGAGCAGTACTTC. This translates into CASSERRGFPYEQYF.